This T cell receptor beta chain derives from a study of T cell responses to AZD1222 COVID-19 vaccine. Study-wide context: Researchers grouped second doses given at about 4 or about 12 weeks into one pool.

This table comes from immunoSEQ multiplex PCR, and its TCRdb copy is limited to in-frame clones, with some not included. The table records 92,000 or so clones, about 89% of them present only once. Study outcomes and limitations: Donors skewed white British and female; clonal diversity was possibly underestimated. As reported, nearly half of all spike-specific TCRs target variant regions that are unmutated.

On this clone: The antigen is undetermined.

CDR1 is SEHNR and CDR2 is FQNEAQ in the germline V gene (reference sequence). The CDR3 loop spans 14 amino acids. Deletions cut 5 bases from V and 4 bases from J, with 12 bases between. The TCR originated in an adult in good health. V usage is TRBV7-9 and J usage is TRBJ2-1; D ambiguous. The sample was peripheral blood, taken on day 0 of AZD1222 vaccination. The CDR3 sequence is CASSPGPLYNEQFF. CDR3 coding DNA: TGTGCCAGCAGCCCTGGACCCCTTTACAATGAGCAGTTCTTC.